This record covers a single TCR beta chain. In Cohort 3, a recovered donor had either two negative PCRs, clearance, or symptom resolution. These data are taken from a study of blood T cell repertoires in COVID-19. The wider study: The United States, Italy and Spain provided the acute and convalescent COVID-19 samples.

Profiled with immunoSEQ multiplex PCR; TCRdb holds only in-frame clones, not every one. The sample has 150,000 or so clones; about 80% are singletons. Trimming took off 0 bases at V and 0 bases at J, with 8 bases between the two ends. This CDR3 region has 14 residues. CDR1 is GTSNPN, CDR2 SVGIG, per germline (reference sequence). This TCR was recovered from a man aged 45-65 years who had recovered from COVID-19. The source material was PBMCs or T cells enriched from blood (not recorded which). The V and J genes are TRBV30 and TRBJ1-2; D remains unclear. The CDR3 here is CAWSVRTANYGYTF. Written as DNA, the CDR3 is TGTGCCTGGAGTGTACGGACTGCTAACTATGGCTACACCTTC. The full variable domain, with the rest looked up from reference TRBV30 and TRBJ1-2, is SQTIHQWPATLVQPVGSPLSLECTVEGTSNPNLYWYRQAAGRGLQLLFYSVGIGQISSEVPQNLSASRPQDRQFILSSKKLLLSDSGFYLCAWSVRTANYGYTFGSGTRLTVV.